This T cell receptor beta chain came from a study of T-cell reconstitution after alpha-beta-depleted transplantation in children. General study findings and limits: T cells produced anew were the main source of T-cell counts and diversity one year after transplant. Reportedly, roughly two months post-transplant, alpha-beta T cells arose from several hundred expanded graft clones.

The table lists this clonotype with a few counts. The target antigen is unknown. The TCRbeta library was prepared with unique molecular identifiers. TCRdb reprocessed the PCR reads with MiXCR, giving one entry per CDR3 protein. The sample lists 84,000 or so distinct CDR3 sequences, roughly 16% seen once, with around 20% in the top ten. V lost 3 bases and J lost 7, with 13 bases in between. The CDR3 sequence is 15 residues long. The J gene is TRBJ1-6, the V gene TRBV12-3 or TRBV12-4; possibly TRBD1 for D (5 bases). The sequences come from PBMCs, mostly from graft donor cells, collected 180 days after TCRalphabeta/CD19-depleted stem cell transplant. This clonotype was obtained from a male patient between 2 and 10 years old who had a stem cell transplant for acute lymphoblastic leukemia, so the T cells may come from the graft donor. CDR3 sequence: CASSLRGMKNSPLHF. CDR3 in DNA: TGTGCCAGCAGTTTGAGGGGAATGAAAAATTCACCCCTCCACTTT.